The next 9 T cell receptor beta chains were all read from a single sample in a study of cytomegalovirus exposure and HLA in healthy donors. The study ran its PCR with 60 Vbeta and 13 Jbeta primers. Assay used: immunoSEQ multiplex PCR; TCRdb lists only in-frame clones, some missing. The sample has some 170,000 clones, roughly 80% seen once. The sequenced sample consisted of PBMCs. These receptors were obtained from a man aged 35 to 55 in good health and CMV-seronegative.

The rearrangement links TRBV19 to TRBJ2-3; TRBD1 agrees at 12 bases. J was trimmed by 4 bases and V by 7 bases; bases with no gene match: 6. Germline assignment: CDR1 LNHDA and CDR2 SQIVND (reference sequence). CDR3 size: 15 residues. The CDR3 sequence: CASTIGTGGADTQYF. In DNA, the CDR3 is TGTGCCAGTACAATTGGGACAGGGGGCGCAGATACGCAGTATTTT.

The DNA for the CDR3 is TGTGCCAGCTCACCACTGAGAGCCGAGAGCGAGCAGTACTTC. Translated: CASSPLRAESEQYF. The chain has TRBV18 and TRBJ2-7, with no clear D. Germline lookup yields CDR1 KGHSH and CDR2 LQKENI. The CDR3 runs to 14 residues. V lost 1 base to trimming and J lost 6 bases, with 13 bases between them.

V usage is TRBV7-9 and J usage is TRBJ1-5; D is uncertain. This CDR3 has 12 residues. CDR1 is SEHNR and CDR2 is FQNEAQ in the germline V gene (reference sequence). V dropped 2 bases and J dropped 11 bases, with 10 bases sitting between them. The CDR3 nucleotides read TGTGCCAGCAGCTTACGAGCTGTTGCCCAGCATTTT. It yields the protein CASSLRAVAQHF. Full variable domain (rest looked up from reference TRBV7-9 and TRBJ1-5): DTGVSQNPRHKITKRGQNVTFRCDPISEHNRLYWYRQTLGQGPEFLTYFQNEAQLEKSRLLSDRFSAERPKGSFSTLEIQRTEQGDSAMYLCASSLRAVAQHFGDGTRLSIL.

On this clone itself: The germline gene is not matched at one end of the junction; a read error may be the cause. CDR3 DNA sequence: TGTTCCAGCAGTTCTCTAAACTCCCCCGGACAGCCTAATGAAAAACTGTTTTTT. Protein: CSSSSLNSPGQPNEKLFF. This chain links TRBV7-9 with TRBJ1-4; the D gene is possibly TRBD1 (6 bases). The germline gives CDR1 SEHNR, CDR2 FQNEAQ (reference sequence). The CDR3 is made up of 18 amino acids.

The V gene is TRBV27, the J gene TRBJ1-2; the match to TRBD1 covers 8 bases. This CDR3 spans 19 amino acids. V gave up 5 bases and J gave up 3 bases; unmatched junction bases: 20. Per the germline V gene, CDR1 is MNHEY and CDR2 is SMNVEV (reference sequence). The CDR3 nucleotides read TGTGCCAGCAGTCTAAAGAGTTTTCTCAGGACAGGGAAAGACTATGGCTACACCTTC. It yields the protein CASSLKSFLRTGKDYGYTF.

The V call is TRBV27, the J call TRBJ2-7; TRBD1 might be the D (6 bases). The V end lost 3 bases, the J end lost 5 bases, and 14 bases lay between the germline ends. Germline V gene sequence: CDR1 MNHEY, CDR2 SMNVEV (reference sequence). The CDR3 is made up of 14 amino acids. The DNA of the CDR3 is TGTGCCAGCAGTTTCATCTACAGGGCCCACGAGCAGTACTTC. Protein: CASSFIYRAHEQYF.

V gene TRBV4-2 combines with J gene TRBJ1-2; tentatively, D is TRBD1 (6 bases). Trimming took off 0 bases at V and 5 bases at J, with 13 bases between the two ends. The CDR3 contains 15 residues. Germline V gene lookup returns CDR1 LGHNA and CDR2 YNFKEQ. CDR3 amino acids: CASSQDQGGGYGYTF. The CDR3 nucleotides are TGTGCCAGCAGCCAAGATCAGGGAGGGGGTTATGGCTACACCTTC.

This rearrangement joins TRBV7-2 to TRBJ1-1; 8 bases agree with TRBD1. The germline V gene has CDR1 SGHTA and CDR2 FQGNSA. This CDR3 has 15 amino acids. Trimming took 2 bases from V and 4 from J; bases not matched to a gene: 6. CDR3 loop: CASSLQGAGVTEAFF. The DNA for the CDR3 is TGTGCCAGCAGCTTACAGGGGGCGGGGGTCACTGAAGCTTTCTTT. Filled out from reference TRBV7-2 and TRBJ1-1, the complete variable domain reads GAGVSQSPSNKVTEKGKDVELRCDPISGHTALYWYRQSLGQGLEFLIYFQGNSAPDKSGLPSDRFSAERTGGSVSTLTIQRTQQEDSAVYLCASSLQGAGVTEAFFGQGTRLTVV.

V is TRBV28 and J is TRBJ2-7; perhaps TRBD1 as D (6 bases). The CDR3 loop spans 13 amino acids. Per the germline V gene, CDR1 is MDHEN and CDR2 is SYDVKM. The ends were cut back, 6 bases at V and 0 bases at J, with 9 bases in the middle. The CDR3 reads CASRWDNSYEQYF. The CDR3 nucleotides are TGTGCCAGCAGGTGGGACAACTCCTACGAGCAGTACTTC.